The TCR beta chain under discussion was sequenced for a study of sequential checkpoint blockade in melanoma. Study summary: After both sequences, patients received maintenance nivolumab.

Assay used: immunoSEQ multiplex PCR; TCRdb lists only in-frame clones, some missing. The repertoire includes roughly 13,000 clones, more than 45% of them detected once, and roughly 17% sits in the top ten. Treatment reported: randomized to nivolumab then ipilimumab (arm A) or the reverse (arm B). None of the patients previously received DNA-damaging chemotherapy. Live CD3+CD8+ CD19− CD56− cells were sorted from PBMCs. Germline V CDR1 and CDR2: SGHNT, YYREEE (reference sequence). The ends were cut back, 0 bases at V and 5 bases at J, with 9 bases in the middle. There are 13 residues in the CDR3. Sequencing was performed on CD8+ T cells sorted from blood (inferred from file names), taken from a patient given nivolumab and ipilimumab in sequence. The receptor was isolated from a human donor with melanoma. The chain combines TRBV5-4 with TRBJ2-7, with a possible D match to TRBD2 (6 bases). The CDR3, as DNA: TGTGCCAGCAGCTTGGCCGCGGGGAACGAGCAGTACTTC. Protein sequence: CASSLAAGNEQYF. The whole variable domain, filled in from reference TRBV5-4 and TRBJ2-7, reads ETGVTQSPTHLIKTRGQQVTLRCSSQSGHNTVSWYQQALGQGPQFIFQYYREEENGRGNFPPRFSGLQFPNYSSELNVNALELDDSALYLCASSLAAGNEQYFGPGTRLTVT.